Shown below are 16 T cell receptor beta chains from a single sample sequenced in a study of cytotoxic CD8 clonotypes in ibrutinib-treated CLL. Measured with immunoSEQ multiplex PCR; TCRdb has only the in-frame clones, and not every one. The sample lists tens of thousands of clones, 49% occurring once. The specimen comprised PBMCs, sampled before ibrutinib treatment. Source of these receptors: a human donor with chronic lymphocytic leukemia.

The chain employs TRBV5-1 and TRBJ2-3; 7 nucleotides agree with TRBD1. The CDR3 totals 16 residues. The ends lost 0 bases at V and 2 bases at J; junction bases unmatched: 6. Germline values: CDR1 SGHRS, CDR2 YFSETQ. This chain's CDR3 is CASSLGTGENTDTQYF. The CDR3 DNA is TGCGCCAGCAGCTTGGGGACAGGAGAGAACACAGATACGCAGTATTTT. Full variable domain (rest looked up from reference TRBV5-1 and TRBJ2-3): KAGVTQTPRYLIKTRGQQVTLSCSPISGHRSVSWYQQTPGQGLQFLFEYFSETQRNKGNFPGRFSGRQFSNSRSEMNVSTLELGDSALYLCASSLGTGENTDTQYFGPGTRLTVL.

This chain uses TRBV7-6 with TRBJ1-1; D might be TRBD1 (6 bases). The CDR3 totals 16 residues. Germline-derived CDR1 and CDR2 are SGHVS and FNYEAQ. V shed 5 bases and J shed 3 bases, with 19 bases lying between them. CDR3: CASSPETGGPDTEAFF. The CDR3 bases are TGTGCCAGCAGCCCCGAAACGGGGGGGCCGGACACTGAAGCTTTCTTT.

This clone was counted a few times. V is TRBV12-5 and J is TRBJ2-7, with D perhaps TRBD1 (5 bases). CDR1 and CDR2 from the germline V gene are LGHNT and FRNRAP. Between the trimmed V and J ends, which lost 9 bases and 1 base, there was a span of 22 bases. The CDR3 is 16 amino acids. The CDR3 here is CASKPVLGAVSYEQYF. As DNA, the CDR3 is TGTGCTAGCAAGCCAGTCCTTGGGGCTGTATCCTACGAGCAGTACTTC.

This clone was observed a handful of times. The chain links TRBV7-8 to TRBJ1-6, with D tentatively TRBD1 (5 bases). The V and J ends lost 5 bases and 1 base respectively, with 15 bases between them. Per germline, CDR1 SGHVS and CDR2 FQNEAQ. The CDR3 runs to 17 residues. The chain's CDR3 is CASSQGDPGSYNSPLHF. CDR3 nucleotide sequence: TGTGCCAGCAGCCAAGGGGACCCTGGGTCCTATAATTCACCCCTCCACTTT.

This clone was seen more than once but under ten times. This chain links TRBV9 with TRBJ2-2; 8 bases are a match to TRBD1. Unmatched junction bases numbered 1, after V lost 3 bases and J lost 3 bases. CDR3 length: 14 residues. CDR1 is SGDLS, CDR2 YYNGEE, per germline. CDR3 amino acids: CASSETGDTGELFF. The CDR3 nucleotides are TGTGCCAGCAGCGAGACAGGGGACACCGGGGAGCTGTTTTTT.

CDR3 region: CASSYASGTGVRELFF. The CDR3 coding sequence is TGTGCCAGCAGTTACGCATCCGGGACAGGGGTCCGGGAGCTGTTTTTT. V is TRBV6-6 and J is TRBJ2-2; 10 bases align to TRBD1. The CDR3 is 16 amino acids. Germline V gene sequence: CDR1 MNHNY, CDR2 SVGAGI (reference sequence). The V segment lost 2 bases and the J segment 9 bases; nucleotides outside the gene matches: 9.

In its sample, this clone ranks as medium-sized. The V and J genes are TRBV27 and TRBJ2-7; no clear D gene. V was cut by 8 bases and J by 2 bases, with 10 bases left in between. CDR1 MNHEY and CDR2 SMNVEV come from the germline V gene (reference sequence). The CDR3 totals 12 residues. CDR3 DNA sequence: TGTGCCAGCCGACGGACCCCCTACGAGCAGTACTTC. This translates into CASRRTPYEQYF.

Judged by abundance, this clone is medium-sized. V gene TRBV2 combines with J gene TRBJ1-5; TRBD1 might be the D (5 bases). Looked up from germline, CDR1 is SNHLY and CDR2 is FYNNEI. Trimming shortened V by 8 bases and J by 0 bases, and 14 bases separated the two germline ends. The CDR3 totals 15 residues. Written as DNA, the CDR3 is TGTGCCAGCGACAGAAGAGAAGATAGCAATCAGCCCCAGCATTTT. It codes for CASDRREDSNQPQHF.

The table lists this clone with a count of one. The V call is TRBV5-1, the J call TRBJ1-6, with 8 nucleotides matching TRBD1. CDR3 length: 19 amino acids. With V trimmed by 0 bases and J by 2 bases, 10 bases remained unmatched. CDR1 SGHRS and CDR2 YFSETQ come from the germline V gene. In DNA, the CDR3 is TGCGCCAGCAGCTTGGTGGGTCAGGGGGCGCCTCCCTATAATTCACCCCTCCACTTT. Translating gives CASSLVGQGAPPYNSPLHF.

This clone was detected a few times. The chain is built from TRBV4-1 and TRBJ2-7, with D possibly being TRBD1 (5 bases). V was trimmed by 4 bases and J by 0 bases, leaving 10 bases between them. The CDR3 length is 14 residues. Germline CDR1 reads MGHRA; CDR2 reads YSYEKL. This CDR3 is CASSPGSRSYEQYF. The CDR3 DNA reads TGCGCCAGCAGCCCAGGGTCCCGCTCCTACGAGCAGTACTTC.

V usage is TRBV9 and J usage is TRBJ2-5; D is unclear. The CDR3 totals 14 residues. V gave up 3 bases and J gave up 5 bases, with 14 bases separating them. The germline gives CDR1 SGDLS, CDR2 YYNGEE. CDR3: CASSAIAVFETQYF. The CDR3 DNA follows: TGTGCCAGCAGCGCTATTGCAGTCTTCGAGACCCAGTACTTC.

This clone occurred a few times. Germline and junction disagree at one end, which may indicate a read error. The chain employs TRBV28 and TRBJ2-7; D ambiguous. The CDR3 extends over 13 amino acids. Germline CDR1 is MDHEN and CDR2 is SYDVKM. CDR3 region: CASSALGYSSPWF. The CDR3 DNA is TGTGCCAGCAGTGCCTTAGGCTATAGTTCCCCTTGGTTC.

Ten or more counts support this clone. CDR3 DNA: TGCGCCAGCAGCCCGGGGGGAGACTCGGACAGCTCAACCTTCAATGAAAAACTGTTTTTT. As protein: CASSPGGDSDSSTFNEKLFF. The rearrangement uses TRBV5-1 and TRBJ1-4; TRBD1 is a possible D gene (6 bases). Germline V gene data show CDR1 as SGHRS and CDR2 as YFSETQ. Trimming cost V 4 bases and J 5 bases, with 30 bases left between them. This CDR3 contains 20 residues.

CDR3 DNA: TGTGCCAGCTCACCAAGGACAGCGGCTAGCTCAACTAATGAAAAACTGTTTTTT. Protein: CASSPRTAASSTNEKLFF. The V call is TRBV18, the J call TRBJ1-4; D perhaps matches TRBD1 (6 bases). Germline V gives CDR1 KGHSH, CDR2 LQKENI. The CDR3 loop spans 18 amino acids. Trimming left V 2 bases short and J 0 bases short, with 16 bases between.

The CDR3 DNA reads as TGTGCCTTCCAGGTAGGACGGAGCCAAGAGACCCAGTACTTC. Protein product: CAFQVGRSQETQYF. This chain uses TRBV30 with TRBJ2-5, with D uncertain. The CDR3 spans 14 residues. CDR1 GTSNPN and CDR2 SVGIG come from the germline V gene (reference sequence). V was cut by 7 bases and J by 1 base, with 16 bases left in between.

This clone turned up a few times. This chain uses TRBV25-1 with TRBJ1-4, with D unresolved. Between the trimmed V and J ends, which lost 3 bases and 6 bases, there was a span of 14 bases. This CDR3 has 15 amino acids. Germline values: CDR1 MGHDK, CDR2 SYGVNS. The CDR3 region has the DNA TGTGCCAGCAGTGACCCTGGTTTCGGAGATGAAAAACTGTTTTTT. Translated, it gives CASSDPGFGDEKLFF.